The TCR beta chain described here comes from a study of OX40 agonist ivuxolimab in advanced cancers. About the study: Patients receiving dose escalation had hepatocellular carcinoma, melanoma, renal cell or head and neck cancer. Allowance was made for prior anti-PD-1, anti-PD-L1 or anti-CTLA-4 therapy, and 40% had some.

Whole-study findings and limits: Determination of antigen specificity was not performed for the expanded peripheral T cells.

The CDR3 spans 17 residues. V dropped 5 bases and J dropped 1; count of bases not matched to a gene: 10. CDR1 and CDR2 (germline): SGHNT, YENEEA. Generated by immunoSEQ multiplex PCR, the TCRdb table keeps only in-frame clones and is missing some. There are tens of thousands of clones in the sample; over 80% occur only once, and 2.5% to 3% lies in the top ten. Only a few counts were recorded for this clone. Antigen: not known. The clonotype was recovered from an adult with an advanced solid tumor such as melanoma, head and neck, liver or kidney cancer. The starting material was CD4+ or CD8+ T cells sorted from blood, obtained in a trial of the OX40 agonist ivuxolimab. The rearrangement uses TRBV11-3 and TRBJ2-7; TRBD1 agrees at 11 bases. The CDR3 sequence is CASSRRTGTGGSYEQYF. The DNA for the CDR3 is TGTGCCAGCAGCCGACGCACCGGGACAGGGGGATCCTACGAGCAGTACTTC.